This TCR beta chain appears in the sequencing data of a study of tumor-infiltrating lymphocytes in oesophageal squamous cell carcinoma. MiXCR, run by TCRdb on the PCR reads, gives a single entry per CDR3 protein. The data contain about 10,000 distinct CDR3 sequences, 59% of them seen just once; the ten biggest clones take up about 34%. Sample: esophageal tumor tissue. The receptor comes from a male donor with esophageal squamous cell carcinoma.

The CDR3 sequence is CASSFDAGGTDTQYF. The CDR3 DNA sequence: TGTGCCAGCAGCTTCGATGCAGGGGGTACAGATACGCAGTATTTT. The chain has TRBV7-2 and TRBJ2-3, with 7 bases matching TRBD1. Trimming cost V 3 bases and J 3 bases; bases outside gene matches: 6. Germline V CDR1 and CDR2: SGHTA, FQGNSA. The CDR3 runs 15 residues. The entire variable domain, with the rest obtained from reference TRBV7-2 and TRBJ2-3, is as follows: GAGVSQSPSNKVTEKGKDVELRCDPISGHTALYWYRQSLGQGLEFLIYFQGNSAPDKSGLPSDRFSAERTGGSVSTLTIQRTQQEDSAVYLCASSFDAGGTDTQYFGPGTRLTVL.